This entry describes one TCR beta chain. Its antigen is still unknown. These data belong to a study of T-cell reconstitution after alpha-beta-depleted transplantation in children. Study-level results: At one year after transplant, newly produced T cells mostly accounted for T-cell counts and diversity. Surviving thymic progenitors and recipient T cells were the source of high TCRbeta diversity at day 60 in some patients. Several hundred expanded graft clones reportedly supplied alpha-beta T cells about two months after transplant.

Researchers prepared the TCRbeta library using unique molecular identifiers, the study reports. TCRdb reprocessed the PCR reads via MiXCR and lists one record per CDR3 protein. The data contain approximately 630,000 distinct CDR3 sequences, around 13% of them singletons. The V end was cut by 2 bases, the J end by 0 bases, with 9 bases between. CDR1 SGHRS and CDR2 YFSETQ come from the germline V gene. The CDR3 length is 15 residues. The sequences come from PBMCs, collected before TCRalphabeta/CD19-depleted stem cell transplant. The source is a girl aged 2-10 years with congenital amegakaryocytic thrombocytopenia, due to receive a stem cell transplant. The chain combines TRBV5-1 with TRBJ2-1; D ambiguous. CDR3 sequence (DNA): TGCGCCAGCAGCTTAAAGATAAGCTCCTACAATGAGCAGTTCTTC. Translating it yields CASSLKISSYNEQFF.